These T cell receptor beta chains were read from a single sample in a study of cytomegalovirus exposure and HLA in healthy donors. Measured with immunoSEQ multiplex PCR; TCRdb has only the in-frame clones, and not every one. In the table there are tens of thousands of clones, roughly 73% of which are singletons. Sequences were obtained from PBMCs. These receptors came from a middle-aged man in good health and CMV-seronegative. CDR3s include the opening cysteine and the closing phenylalanine or tryptophan. D genes are given only for firm matches. Not every row has a clone size; where given, it reads once, few, many or a size class.

. TRBJ2-3 TRBV30 TRBD2 TGTGCCTGGAGTGTAGGGTTTAGCGGGGTCACAGATACGCAGTATTTT CAWSVGFSGVTDTQYF
. TRBJ1-6 TRBV19 . TGTGCCACGCAAATACAAGTAGACGCGGTTAATTCACCCCTCCACTTT CATQIQVDAVNSPLHF
. TRBJ2-1 TRBV2 . TGTGCCAGCAGGGTGCTGACGGGAGCCTACAATGAGCAGTTCTTC CASRVLTGAYNEQFF
. TRBJ2-5 TRBV7-8 . TGTGCCAGCAGCTTAGCGCTAGCGAACCAAGAGACCCAGTACTTC CASSLALANQETQYF
. TRBJ1-2 TRBV6-5 . TGTGCCAGCAGTTACTCGCGACAGAACTATGGCTACACCTTC CASSYSRQNYGYTF
. TRBJ1-2 TRBV5-1 . TGCGCCAGCAGCGCGCGGGAGGGTGGCTACACCTTC CASSAREGGYTF
. TRBJ1-2 TRBV6-5 TRBD1 TGTGCCAGCAGTTCGGGACAGGGGTTTGGTGGCTACACCTTC CASSSGQGFGGYTF
few TRBJ1-4 TRBV28 . TGTGCCAGCAGTTTATTAGGGGAAGGTGAAAAACTGTTTTTT CASSLLGEGEKLFF
. TRBJ1-3 TRBV18 TRBD1 TGTGCCAGCTCACCGGCAGGGACAGGGTATGGAAACACCATATATTTT CASSPAGTGYGNTIYF
. TRBJ2-3 TRBV5-1 . TGCGCCAGCAGCTTGCGGGGGGCCGGCACAGATACGCAGTATTTT CASSLRGAGTDTQYF
. TRBJ1-1 TRBV7-3 TRBD1 TGTGCCAGCAGCTTAACTGGGACAGGGGACGCTTTCTTT CASSLTGTGDAFF
. TRBJ1-2 TRBV7-3 . TGTGCCAGCAGCCTACTACCGGGACACCGAGGGAACTATGGCTACACCTTC CASSLLPGHRGNYGYTF
many TRBJ2-2 TRBV23-1 TRBD2 TGCGCCAGCAGTCAAAGTCGTAGCGGGGGGCCGACCGGGGAGCTGTTTTTT CASSQSRSGGPTGELFF
many TRBJ1-4 TRBV6-5 . TGTGCCAGCACTCGCGCGGGAAATGAAAAACTGTTTTTT CASTRAGNEKLFF
. TRBJ1-4 TRBV13 . TGTGCCAGCAGCCGTAGGGGCGGTAGTGAAAAACTGTTTTTT CASSRRGGSEKLFF
. TRBJ1-4 TRBV2 . TGTGCCAGCGGAGGGTGGGAAAAACTGTTTTTT CASGGWEKLFF
. TRBJ2-5 TRBV7-6 TRBD2 TGTGCCAGCAGCCGGCACGGGAGGAAACAAGAGACCCAGTACTTC CASSRHGRKQETQYF
. TRBJ2-1 TRBV9 . TGTGCCAGCAGCCCCTACCAGCAGGGCTACAATGAGCAGTTCTTC CASSPYQQGYNEQFF
. TRBJ2-3 TRBV2 . TGTGCCAGCGTTCGGGGGGCCGGCACAGATACGCAGTATTTT CASVRGAGTDTQYF
. TRBJ1-5 TRBV10-3 . TGTGCCATCAAGGAGACGAGTTCAATTCTGCCCCAGCATTTT CAIKETSSILPQHF
. TRBJ1-4 TRBV9 . TGTGCCAGCAGCGTAGAGGGGAATGAAAAACTGTTTTTT CASSVEGNEKLFF
. TRBJ1-4 TRBV10-3 . TGTGCCACCCGTACCGGAGCAACTAATGAAAAACTGTTTTTT CATRTGATNEKLFF
once TRBJ2-7 TRBV5-1 TRBD2 TGCGCCAGCAGCTATGAACATAGCGGGAGGCCGGGTGAGCAGTACTTC CASSYEHSGRPGEQYF
. TRBJ1-3 TRBV5-1 . TGCGCCAGCAGCTACGACAATGGAAACACCATATATTTT CASSYDNGNTIYF
. TRBJ1-3 TRBV6-6 . TGTGCCAGCAGTTACGATAACTATGGAAACACCATATATTTT CASSYDNYGNTIYF
. TRBJ2-7 TRBV7-6 . TGTGCCAGCAGCTCGGGCTCTCCGGGACACAACTACGAGCAGTACTTC CASSSGSPGHNYEQYF
. TRBJ2-1 TRBV19 . TGTGCCAGTAGTGCCCTCGGGAGTGTAGGGTACAATGAGCAGTTCTTC CASSALGSVGYNEQFF